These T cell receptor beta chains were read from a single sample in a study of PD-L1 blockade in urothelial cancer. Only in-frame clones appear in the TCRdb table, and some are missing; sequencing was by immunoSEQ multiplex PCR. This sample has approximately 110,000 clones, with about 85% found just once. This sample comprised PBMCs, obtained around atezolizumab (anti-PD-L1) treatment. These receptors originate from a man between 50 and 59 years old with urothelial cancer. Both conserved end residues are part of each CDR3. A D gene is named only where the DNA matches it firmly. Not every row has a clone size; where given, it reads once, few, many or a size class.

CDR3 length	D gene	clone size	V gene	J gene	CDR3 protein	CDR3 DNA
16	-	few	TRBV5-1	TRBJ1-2	CASSLGGGRASLGYTF	TGCGCCAGCAGCTTGGGAGGTGGCAGGGCGAGTCTTGGCTACACCTTC
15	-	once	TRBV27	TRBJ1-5	CASNIRQASNQPQHF	TGTGCCAGCAATATAAGACAGGCAAGCAATCAGCCCCAGCATTTT
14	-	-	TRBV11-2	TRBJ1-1	CASNLGQMNTEAFF	TGTGCCAGCAACCTGGGACAAATGAACACTGAAGCTTTCTTT
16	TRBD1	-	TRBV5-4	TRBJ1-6	CASSLAGTGGISPLHF	TGTGCCAGCAGCTTAGCCGGGACAGGGGGTATTTCACCCCTCCACTTT
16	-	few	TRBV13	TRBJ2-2	CASSLALGLGTGELFF	TGTGCCAGCAGCTTAGCCCTGGGTCTAGGCACCGGGGAGCTGTTTTTT
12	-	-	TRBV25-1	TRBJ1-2	CASRTGRDGYTF	TGTGCCAGCAGGACGGGGAGAGATGGCTACACCTTC
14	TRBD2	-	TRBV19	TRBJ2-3	CASSTSGYTDTQYF	TGTGCCAGCTCGACTAGCGGATACACAGATACGCAGTATTTT
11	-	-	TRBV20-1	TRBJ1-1	CSASNTAEAFF	TGCAGTGCTAGTAATACGGCTGAAGCTTTCTTT
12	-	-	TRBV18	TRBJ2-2	CASSPRSGELFF	TGTGCCAGCTCACCGAGGAGCGGGGAGCTGTTTTTT
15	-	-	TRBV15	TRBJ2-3	CATSSLLRYTDTQYF	TGTGCCACCAGCAGCCTACTCCGTTACACAGATACGCAGTATTTT
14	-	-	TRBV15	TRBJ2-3	CATSNPIRGDTQYF	TGTGCCACCAGCAACCCTATTAGGGGAGATACGCAGTATTTT
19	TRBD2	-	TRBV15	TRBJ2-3	CATSRDPPGLAVSTDTQYF	TGTGCCACCAGCAGAGATCCCCCTGGACTAGCGGTTAGCACAGATACGCAGTATTTT
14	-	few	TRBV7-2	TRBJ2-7	CASSRGGASYEQYF	TGTGCCAGCAGCCGCGGCGGGGCCTCCTACGAGCAGTACTTC
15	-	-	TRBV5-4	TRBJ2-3	CASSFSPSFTDTQYF	TGTGCCAGCAGCTTTTCTCCGTCTTTCACAGATACGCAGTATTTT
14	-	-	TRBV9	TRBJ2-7	CASSVASPSYEQYF	TGTGCCAGCAGCGTAGCTAGTCCTTCCTACGAGCAGTACTTC
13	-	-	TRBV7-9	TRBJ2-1	CASSFRLGNEQFF	TGTGCCAGCAGCTTTCGACTAGGTAATGAGCAGTTCTTC
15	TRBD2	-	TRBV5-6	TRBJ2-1	CASSSPGLAGNEQFF	TGTGCCAGCAGCTCACCGGGACTAGCGGGAAATGAGCAGTTCTTC
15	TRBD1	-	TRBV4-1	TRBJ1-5	CASSQGDRGTQPQHF	TGCGCCAGCAGCCAAGGGGACAGGGGAACTCAGCCCCAGCATTTT
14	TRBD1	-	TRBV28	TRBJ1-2	CASTLGRGRSGYTF	TGTGCCAGCACCCTGGGCAGGGGGCGAAGTGGCTACACCTTC
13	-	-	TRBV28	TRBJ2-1	CASSPGGNNEQFF	TGTGCCAGCAGTCCCGGGGGTAACAATGAGCAGTTCTTC
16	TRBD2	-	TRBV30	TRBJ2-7	CAWSAGRLASTYEQYF	TGTGCCTGGAGTGCGGGCAGACTAGCGAGCACCTACGAGCAGTACTTC
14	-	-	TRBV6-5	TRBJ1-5	CASSYSRGNQPQHF	TGTGCCAGCAGTTACTCCAGGGGCAATCAGCCCCAGCATTTT
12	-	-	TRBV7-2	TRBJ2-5	CASSLLPGTQYF	TGTGCCAGCAGCCTTCTGCCAGGGACCCAGTACTTC
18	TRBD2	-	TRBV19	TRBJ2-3	CASSMDPGLAGATDTQYF	TGTGCCAGTAGTATGGACCCGGGACTAGCGGGGGCCACAGATACGCAGTATTTT
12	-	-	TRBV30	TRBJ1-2	CALEFPGGGYTF	TGTGCCTTGGAATTCCCCGGAGGTGGCTACACCTTC
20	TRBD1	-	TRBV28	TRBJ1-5	CASSQQVRTGVFRMAQPQHF	TGTGCCAGCAGCCAGCAGGTTAGGACAGGAGTATTCCGGATGGCTCAGCCCCAGCATTTT
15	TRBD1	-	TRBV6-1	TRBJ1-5	CASRRDRVSNQPQHF	TGTGCCAGCAGACGGGACAGGGTATCCAATCAGCCCCAGCATTTT